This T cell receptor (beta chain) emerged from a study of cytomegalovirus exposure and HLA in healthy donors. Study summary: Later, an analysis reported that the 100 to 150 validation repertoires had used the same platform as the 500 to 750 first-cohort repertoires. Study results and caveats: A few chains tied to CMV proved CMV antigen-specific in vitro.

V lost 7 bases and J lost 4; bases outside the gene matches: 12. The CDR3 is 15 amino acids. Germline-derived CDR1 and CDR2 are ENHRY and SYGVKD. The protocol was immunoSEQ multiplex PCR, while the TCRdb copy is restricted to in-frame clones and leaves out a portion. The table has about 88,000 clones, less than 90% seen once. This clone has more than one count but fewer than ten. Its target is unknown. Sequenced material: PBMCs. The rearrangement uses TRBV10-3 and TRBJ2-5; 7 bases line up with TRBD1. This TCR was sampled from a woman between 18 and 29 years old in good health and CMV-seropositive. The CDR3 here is CAINPGGSVLETQYF. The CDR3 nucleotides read TGTGCCATCAATCCAGGGGGAAGCGTTCTAGAGACCCAGTACTTC.